A selection of T cell receptor beta chains follows, all from one sample in a study of chemoradiotherapy in HPV16-positive cancers. Sequenced by immunoSEQ multiplex PCR; TCRdb stores in-frame clones only, minus some. The profile shows about 7,900 clones, around 81% of them singletons. The specimen was taken from a patient who underwent chemoradiotherapy. These receptors came from a human donor with HPV-associated anogenital cancer. Each CDR3 is given with its conserved first and last residue. Fields, in order: CDR3 length, V gene, clone size, CDR3 protein. Size is omitted from some rows. Given values are once, few, many or a class for expanded clones.

>15|TRBV7-2|NA
CASSQGGTSNYGYTF
>15|TRBV5-1|NA
CASSFGGDSYNEQFF
>13|TRBV28|NA
CASSGDRGREQYF
>15|TRBV11-1|NA
CASSSGHRGGTEAFF
>17|TRBV11-2|NA
CASSLGSSGGLEETQYF
>13|TRBV5-6|NA
CASSYGSNYGYTF
>15|TRBV7-2|NA
CASSFTGTTSGELFF
>15|TRBV7-8|NA
CASSLTVPGNTEAFF
>14|TRBV10-2|NA
CASSPGLAGETQYF
>14|TRBV12-5|NA
CASGFFPSNQPQHF
>16|TRBV7-2|NA
CASSPPPSSPTDTQYF
>16|TRBV5-5|NA
CASSFEAGTSSNEQFF
>15|TRBV6-1|NA
CASSESYGGVREQYF
>15|TRBV7-9|NA
CASSRTTGGNSPLHF
>12|TRBV5-6|NA
CASSKTGFEQYF
>14|TRBV5-4|once
CASSRQGSGNTIYF
>14|TRBV4-1|NA
CASSQVVRSDEQFF
>14|TRBV30|NA
CAWSPLTRAQEQYF
>17|TRBV10-3|NA
CAIRGGQGATSGNTIYF
>13|TRBV6-1|NA
CASSDGANYGYTF
>12|TRBV7-2|NA
CASSQGSHEQYF
>13|TRBV5-1|NA
CASSEDPQETQYF
>14|TRBV9|NA
CASSVGRTEYEQYF
>13|TRBV6-5|once
CASRKSGSYEQYF
>14|TRBV5-1|NA
CASSSGTGANGYTF
>15|TRBV21-1|NA
CASSPRTGTGNTIYF
>14|TRBV4-1|NA
CASSGPQGHQPQHF
>13|TRBV5-1|NA
CASSLVQEGTQYF
>16|TRBV6-5|once
CASSYSAGGPQREQFF
>14|TRBV5-4|NA
CASSLGQNTGELFF
>16|TRBV19|NA
CASSIASGTTKNIQYF
>15|TRBV6-6|NA
CASSYTRGLSDTQYF
>13|TRBV30|NA
CAWMGRSLGTQYF
>14|TRBV5-1|NA
CASSSTGHTAEAFF
>15|TRBV5-1|NA
CASSSGGGQNYGYTF
>13|TRBV7-6|NA
CASSLGMGTDKYF
>14|TRBV28|NA
CASSFWTDLHGYTF